The present entry profiles one T cell receptor beta chain with its context. The V end lost 2 bases, the J end lost 1 base, and 17 bases lay between the germline ends. Germline values: CDR1 LGHNT, CDR2 FRNRAP. This CDR3 contains 18 residues. This sample was included in a study of blood T cell repertoires in COVID-19. Study as a whole: Samples representing acute and convalescent COVID-19 were sourced from the United States, Italy and Spain. T cells, B-cell-depleted T cells, or PBMCs supplied cDNA or gDNA.

Original handling: From reference gene primer amplification, estimates of nucleated cell counts were derived. TCRdb's copy holds only in-frame clones and misses some; the assay was immunoSEQ multiplex PCR. V and J calls and clone size are copied from that table; D and trimming were computed from the DNA. The repertoire holds around 260,000 clones, with 88% as singletons. This rearrangement joins TRBV12-5 to TRBJ2-2; D might be TRBD1 (5 bases). This clonotype was obtained from a human donor in a cohort sampled during active COVID-19. What was sequenced was peripheral blood. DNA for the CDR3: TGTGCTAGTGGTTTGAACCCAGGGTTGGGGTTGAACACCGGGGAGCTGTTTTTT. It encodes CASGLNPGLGLNTGELFF.